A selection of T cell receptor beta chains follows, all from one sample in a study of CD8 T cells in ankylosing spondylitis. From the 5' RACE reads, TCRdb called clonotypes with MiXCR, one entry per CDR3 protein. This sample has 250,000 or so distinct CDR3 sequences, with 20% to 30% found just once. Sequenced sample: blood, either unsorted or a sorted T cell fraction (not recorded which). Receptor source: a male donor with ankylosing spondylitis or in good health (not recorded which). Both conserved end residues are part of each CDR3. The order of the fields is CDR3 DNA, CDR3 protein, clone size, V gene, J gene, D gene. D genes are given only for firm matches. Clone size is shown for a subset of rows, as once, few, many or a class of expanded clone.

DNA: TGTGCCATCACTAAGAAGACAGAAGGCGGGGAGCTGTTTTTT
CDR3: CAITKKTEGGELFF
size: NA
V: TRBV10-3
J: TRBJ2-2
D: NA

DNA: TGTGCCAGCAGAGTAGCGCAGGGTCAGTCCTACGAGCAGTACTTC
CDR3: CASRVAQGQSYEQYF
size: few
V: TRBV12-3/TRBV12-4
J: TRBJ2-7
D: NA

DNA: TGCAGCGTTGCATTATTAGCCAAAAACATTCAGTACTTC
CDR3: CSVALLAKNIQYF
size: NA
V: TRBV29-1
J: TRBJ2-4
D: NA

DNA: TGTGCCACCAGCAGAGATAGGTCGGCGAATAATTCACCCCTCCACTTT
CDR3: CATSRDRSANNSPLHF
size: NA
V: TRBV15
J: TRBJ1-6
D: NA

DNA: TGCAGTGCTAGAGGAGAGGGCGGCAGCACGTACGAGCAGTACTTC
CDR3: CSARGEGGSTYEQYF
size: NA
V: TRBV20-1
J: TRBJ2-7
D: NA

DNA: TGTGCCAGCAGTGAGCTGACTAGCGGGGGCATAGATACGCAGTATTTT
CDR3: CASSELTSGGIDTQYF
size: NA
V: TRBV2
J: TRBJ2-3
D: TRBD2

DNA: TGTGCCAGCAGTCCAGGCGGTAGCACAGATACGCAGTATTTT
CDR3: CASSPGGSTDTQYF
size: NA
V: TRBV12-3/TRBV12-4
J: TRBJ2-3
D: NA

DNA: TGTGCCAGCAGCGGGACAGTGACAGATACGCAGTATTTT
CDR3: CASSGTVTDTQYF
size: many
V: TRBV5-6
J: TRBJ2-3
D: TRBD1

DNA: TGTGCCAGCAGTTACTCAATCATGTCTGGGGCCAACGTCCTGACTTTC
CDR3: CASSYSIMSGANVLTF
size: many
V: TRBV6-5
J: TRBJ2-6
D: NA

DNA: TGTGCCAGCAGTCTAGAGCTAGGGCACATTCAGTACTTC
CDR3: CASSLELGHIQYF
size: NA
V: TRBV6-1
J: TRBJ2-4
D: NA